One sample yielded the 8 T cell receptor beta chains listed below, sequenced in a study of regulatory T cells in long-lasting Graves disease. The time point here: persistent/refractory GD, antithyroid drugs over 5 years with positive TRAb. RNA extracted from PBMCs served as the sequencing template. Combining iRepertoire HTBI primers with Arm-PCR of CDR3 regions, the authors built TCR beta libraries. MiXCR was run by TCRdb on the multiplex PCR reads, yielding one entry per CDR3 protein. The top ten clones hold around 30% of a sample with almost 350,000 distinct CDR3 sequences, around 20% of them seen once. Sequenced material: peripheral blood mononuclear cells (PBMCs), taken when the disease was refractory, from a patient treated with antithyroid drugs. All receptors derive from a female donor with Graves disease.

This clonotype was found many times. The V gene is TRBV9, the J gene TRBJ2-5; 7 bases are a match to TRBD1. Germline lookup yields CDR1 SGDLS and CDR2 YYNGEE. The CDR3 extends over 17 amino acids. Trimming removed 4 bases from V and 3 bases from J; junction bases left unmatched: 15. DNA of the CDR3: TGTGCCAGCAGCCCTCCTGGCTGGGACAGCAAAGAAGAGACCCAGTACTTC. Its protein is CASSPPGWDSKEETQYF. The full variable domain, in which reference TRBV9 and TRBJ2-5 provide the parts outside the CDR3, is DSGVTQTPKHLITATGQRVTLRCSPRSGDLSVYWYQQSLDQGLQFLIQYYNGEERAKGNILERFSAQQFPDLHSELNLSSLELGDSALYFCASSPPGWDSKEETQYFGPGTRLLVL.

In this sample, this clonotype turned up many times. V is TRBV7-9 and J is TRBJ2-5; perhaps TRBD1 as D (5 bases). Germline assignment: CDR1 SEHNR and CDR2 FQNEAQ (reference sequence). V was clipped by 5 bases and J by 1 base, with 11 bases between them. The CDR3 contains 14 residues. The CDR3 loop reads CASSPGQTQETQYF. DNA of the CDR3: TGTGCCAGCAGCCCAGGGCAGACCCAAGAGACCCAGTACTTC. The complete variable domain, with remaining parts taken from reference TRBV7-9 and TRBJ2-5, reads DTGVSQNPRHKITKRGQNVTFRCDPISEHNRLYWYRQTLGQGPEFLTYFQNEAQLEKSRLLSDRFSAERPKGSFSTLEIQRTEQGDSAMYLCASSPGQTQETQYFGPGTRLLVL.

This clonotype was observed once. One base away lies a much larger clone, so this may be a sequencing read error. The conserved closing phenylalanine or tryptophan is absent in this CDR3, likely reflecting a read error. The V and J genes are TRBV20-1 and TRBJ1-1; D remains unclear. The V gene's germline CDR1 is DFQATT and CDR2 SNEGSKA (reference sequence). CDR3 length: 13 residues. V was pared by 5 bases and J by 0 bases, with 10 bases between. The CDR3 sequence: CSARGPLNTEAFS. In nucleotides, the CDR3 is TGCAGTGCTCGAGGGCCGCTGAACACTGAAGCTTTCTCT.

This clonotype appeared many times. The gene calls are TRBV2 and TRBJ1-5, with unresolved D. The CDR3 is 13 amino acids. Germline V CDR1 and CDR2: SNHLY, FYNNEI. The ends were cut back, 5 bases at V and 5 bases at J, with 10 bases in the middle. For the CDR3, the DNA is TGTGCCAGCAGTTTCGGGATTTATCAGCCCCAGCATTTT. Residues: CASSFGIYQPQHF.

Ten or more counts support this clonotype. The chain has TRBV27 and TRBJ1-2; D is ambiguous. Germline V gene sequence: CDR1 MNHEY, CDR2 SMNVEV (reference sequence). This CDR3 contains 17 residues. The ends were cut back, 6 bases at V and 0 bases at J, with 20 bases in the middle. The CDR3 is CASSPRTLRRANYGYTF. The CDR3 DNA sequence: TGTGCCAGCAGCCCTCGGACCCTACGTCGGGCTAACTATGGCTACACCTTC.

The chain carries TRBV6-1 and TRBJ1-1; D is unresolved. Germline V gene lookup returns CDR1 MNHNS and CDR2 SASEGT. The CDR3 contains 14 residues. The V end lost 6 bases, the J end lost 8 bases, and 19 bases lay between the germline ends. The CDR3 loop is CASRGGRTPVEAFF. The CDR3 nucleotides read TGTGCCAGCAGGGGAGGCAGGACCCCCGTGGAAGCTTTCTTT.

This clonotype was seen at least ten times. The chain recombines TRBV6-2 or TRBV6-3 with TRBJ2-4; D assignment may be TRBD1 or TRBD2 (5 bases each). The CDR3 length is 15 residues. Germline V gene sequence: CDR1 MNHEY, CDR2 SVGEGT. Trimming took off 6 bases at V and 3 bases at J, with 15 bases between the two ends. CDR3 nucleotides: TGTGCCAGCAGGCCCTCCGGGGCTGGCAAAAACATTCAGTACTTC. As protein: CASRPSGAGKNIQYF.

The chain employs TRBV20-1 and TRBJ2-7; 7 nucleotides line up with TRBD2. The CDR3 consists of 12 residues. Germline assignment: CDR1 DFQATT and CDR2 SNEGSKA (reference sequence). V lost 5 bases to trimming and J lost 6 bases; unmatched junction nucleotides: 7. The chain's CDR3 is CSARGEGLEQYF. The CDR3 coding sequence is TGCAGTGCTCGGGGGGAGGGACTCGAGCAGTACTTC.